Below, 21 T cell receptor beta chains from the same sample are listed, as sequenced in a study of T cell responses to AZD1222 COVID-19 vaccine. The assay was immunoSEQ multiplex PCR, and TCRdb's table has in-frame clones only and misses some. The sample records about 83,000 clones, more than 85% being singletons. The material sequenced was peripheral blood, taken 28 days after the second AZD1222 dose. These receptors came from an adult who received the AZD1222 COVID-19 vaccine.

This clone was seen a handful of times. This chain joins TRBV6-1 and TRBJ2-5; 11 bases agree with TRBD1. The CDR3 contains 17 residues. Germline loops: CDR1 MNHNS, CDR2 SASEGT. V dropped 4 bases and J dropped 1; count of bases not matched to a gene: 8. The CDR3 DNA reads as TGTGCCAGCAGTGGGACAGGGGGCTTGGGGACCCAAGAGACCCAGTACTTC. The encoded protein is CASSGTGGLGTQETQYF.

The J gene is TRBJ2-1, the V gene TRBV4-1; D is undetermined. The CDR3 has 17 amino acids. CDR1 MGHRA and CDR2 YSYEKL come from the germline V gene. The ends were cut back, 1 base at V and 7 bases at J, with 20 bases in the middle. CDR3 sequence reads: CASSQGSAYSSRNEQFF. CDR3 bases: TGCGCCAGCAGCCAAGGTTCCGCCTACTCCTCCAGGAATGAGCAGTTCTTC.

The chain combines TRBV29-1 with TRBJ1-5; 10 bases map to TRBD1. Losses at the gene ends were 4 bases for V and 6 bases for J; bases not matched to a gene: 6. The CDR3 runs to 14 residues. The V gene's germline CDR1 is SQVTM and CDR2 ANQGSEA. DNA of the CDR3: TGCAGCGTTGCTTCGGACAGGGGGTCTCAGCCCCAGCATTTT. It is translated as CSVASDRGSQPQHF.

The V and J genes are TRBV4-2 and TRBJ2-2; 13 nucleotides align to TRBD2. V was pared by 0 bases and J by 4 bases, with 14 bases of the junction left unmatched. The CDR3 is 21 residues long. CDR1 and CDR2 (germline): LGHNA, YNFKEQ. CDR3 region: CASSQDPLGLAGYGVTGELFF. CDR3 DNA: TGTGCCAGCAGCCAAGACCCTCTGGGACTAGCGGGGTATGGGGTCACCGGGGAGCTGTTTTTT.

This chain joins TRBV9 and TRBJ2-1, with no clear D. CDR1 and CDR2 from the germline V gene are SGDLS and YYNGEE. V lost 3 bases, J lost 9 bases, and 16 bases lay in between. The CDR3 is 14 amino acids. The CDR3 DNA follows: TGTGCCAGCAGCGCAGACCCCTCGTTGGGTGAGCAGTTCTTC. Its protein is CASSADPSLGEQFF.

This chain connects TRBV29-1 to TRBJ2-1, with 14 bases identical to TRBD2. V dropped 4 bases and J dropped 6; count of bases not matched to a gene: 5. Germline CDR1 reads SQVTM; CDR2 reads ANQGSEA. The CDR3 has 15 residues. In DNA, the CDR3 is TGCAGCGTTGGCTGGGGACTAGCGGGAGCCAATGAGCAGTTCTTC. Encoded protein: CSVGWGLAGANEQFF.

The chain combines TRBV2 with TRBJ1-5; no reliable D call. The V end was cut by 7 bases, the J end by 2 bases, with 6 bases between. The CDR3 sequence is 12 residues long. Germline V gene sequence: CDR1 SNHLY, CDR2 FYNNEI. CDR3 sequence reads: CASTTGNQPQHF. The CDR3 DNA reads TGTGCCAGCACCACGGGCAATCAGCCCCAGCATTTT. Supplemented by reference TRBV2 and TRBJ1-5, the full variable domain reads EPEVTQTPSHQVTQMGQEVILRCVPISNHLYFYWYRQILGQKVEFLVSFYNNEISEKSEIFDDQFSVERPDGSNFTLKIRSTKLEDSAMYFCASTTGNQPQHFGDGTRLSIL.

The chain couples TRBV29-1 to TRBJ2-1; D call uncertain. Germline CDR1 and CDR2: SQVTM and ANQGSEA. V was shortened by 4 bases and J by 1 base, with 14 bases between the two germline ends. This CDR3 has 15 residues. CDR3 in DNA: TGCAGCGTTGGTAAAAGCAGCCCTTCCTACAATGAGCAGTTCTTC. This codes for CSVGKSSPSYNEQFF.

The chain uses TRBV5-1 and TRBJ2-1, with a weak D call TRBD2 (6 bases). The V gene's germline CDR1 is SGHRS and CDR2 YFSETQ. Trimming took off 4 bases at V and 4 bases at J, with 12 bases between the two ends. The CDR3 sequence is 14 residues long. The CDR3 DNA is TGCGCCAGCAGCGGCGGGATGGGGTACAATGAGCAGTTCTTC. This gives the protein CASSGGMGYNEQFF.

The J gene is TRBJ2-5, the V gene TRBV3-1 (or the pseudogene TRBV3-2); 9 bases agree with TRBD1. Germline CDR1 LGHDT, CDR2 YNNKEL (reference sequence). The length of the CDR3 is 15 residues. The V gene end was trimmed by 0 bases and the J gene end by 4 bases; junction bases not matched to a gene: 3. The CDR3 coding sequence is TGTGCCAGCAGCCAAGACCGGACAGGGGCAGAGACCCAGTACTTC. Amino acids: CASSQDRTGAETQYF.

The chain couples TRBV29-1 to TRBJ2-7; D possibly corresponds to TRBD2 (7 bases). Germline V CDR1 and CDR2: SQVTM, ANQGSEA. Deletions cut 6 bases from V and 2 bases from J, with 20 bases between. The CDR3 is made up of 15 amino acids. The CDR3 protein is CSVGGGSTRAYEQYF. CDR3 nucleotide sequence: TGCAGCGTAGGGGGGGGCAGTACGAGGGCCTACGAGCAGTACTTC.

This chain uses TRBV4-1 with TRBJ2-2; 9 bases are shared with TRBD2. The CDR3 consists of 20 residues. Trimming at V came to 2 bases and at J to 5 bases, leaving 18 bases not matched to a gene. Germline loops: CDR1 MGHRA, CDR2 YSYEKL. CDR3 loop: CASSQRPVKNSGSDTGELFF. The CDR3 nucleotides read TGCGCCAGCAGCCAACGCCCGGTTAAAAATAGCGGGAGTGATACCGGGGAGCTGTTTTTT.

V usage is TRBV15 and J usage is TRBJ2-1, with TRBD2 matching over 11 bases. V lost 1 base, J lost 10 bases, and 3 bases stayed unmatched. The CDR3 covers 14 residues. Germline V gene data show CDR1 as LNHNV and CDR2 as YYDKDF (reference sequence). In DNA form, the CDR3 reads TGTGCCACCAGCAGAGGACTAGCGGGACCCGAGCAGTTCTTC. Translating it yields CATSRGLAGPEQFF. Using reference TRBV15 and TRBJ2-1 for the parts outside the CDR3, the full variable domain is DAMVIQNPRYQVTQFGKPVTLSCSQTLNHNVMYWYQQKSSQAPKLLFHYYDKDFNNEADTPDNFQSRRPNTSFCFLDIRSPGLGDTAMYLCATSRGLAGPEQFFGPGTRLTVL.

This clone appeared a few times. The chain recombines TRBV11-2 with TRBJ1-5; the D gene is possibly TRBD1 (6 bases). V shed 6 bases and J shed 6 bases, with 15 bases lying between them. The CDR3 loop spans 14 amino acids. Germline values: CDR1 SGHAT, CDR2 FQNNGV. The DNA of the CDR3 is TGTGCCAGCAGTCAGGACAGCCCCCTTCAGCCCCAGCATTTT. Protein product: CASSQDSPLQPQHF.

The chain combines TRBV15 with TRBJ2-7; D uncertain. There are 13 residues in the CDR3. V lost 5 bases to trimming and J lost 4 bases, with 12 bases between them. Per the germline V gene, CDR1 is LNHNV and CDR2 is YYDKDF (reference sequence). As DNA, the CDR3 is TGTGCCACCAGCGACGGGTATGGGTACGAGCAGTACTTC. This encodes CATSDGYGYEQYF.

CDR3 sequence: CASSGNEQFF. The CDR3 DNA is TGTGCCAGCAGTGGCAATGAGCAGTTCTTC. The J gene is TRBJ2-1, the V gene TRBV2; D unresolved. Trimming stripped 4 bases from V and 6 bases from J, with 1 base between. This CDR3 comprises 10 residues. Germline CDR1 SNHLY, CDR2 FYNNEI.

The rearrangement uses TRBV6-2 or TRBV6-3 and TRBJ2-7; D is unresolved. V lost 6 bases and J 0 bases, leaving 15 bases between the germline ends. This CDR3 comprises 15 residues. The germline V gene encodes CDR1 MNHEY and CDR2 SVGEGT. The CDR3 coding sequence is TGTGCCAGCAGCTCCAGAGGTAGAGGCTCCTACGAGCAGTACTTC. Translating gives CASSSRGRGSYEQYF.

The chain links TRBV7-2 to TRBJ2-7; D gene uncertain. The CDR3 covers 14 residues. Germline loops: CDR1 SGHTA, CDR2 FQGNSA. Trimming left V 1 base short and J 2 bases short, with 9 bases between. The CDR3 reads CASSLGYNPYEQYF. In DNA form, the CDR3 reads TGTGCCAGCAGCTTAGGATACAACCCCTACGAGCAGTACTTC.

The CDR3 region has the DNA TGTGCCAGCAGCCCGGGCCGGACAGGGGCTAGGGAAAAACTGTTTTTT. Translating it yields CASSPGRTGAREKLFF. The chain employs TRBV7-2 and TRBJ1-4; TRBD1 agrees at 9 bases. Germline V lookup: CDR1 SGHTA, CDR2 FQGNSA. V was pared by 5 bases and J by 8 bases, with 12 bases of the junction left unmatched. The CDR3 extends over 16 amino acids. Based on the CDR3 plus reference TRBV7-2 and TRBJ1-4, the full variable domain is GAGVSQSPSNKVTEKGKDVELRCDPISGHTALYWYRQSLGQGLEFLIYFQGNSAPDKSGLPSDRFSAERTGGSVSTLTIQRTQQEDSAVYLCASSPGRTGAREKLFFGSGTQLSVL.

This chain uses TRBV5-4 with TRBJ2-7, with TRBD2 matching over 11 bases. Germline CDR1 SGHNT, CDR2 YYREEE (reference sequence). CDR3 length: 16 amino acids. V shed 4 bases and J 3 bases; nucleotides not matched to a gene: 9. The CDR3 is CASSTGTSGYLYEQYF. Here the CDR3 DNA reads TGTGCCAGCAGCACCGGGACTAGCGGATACCTCTACGAGCAGTACTTC.

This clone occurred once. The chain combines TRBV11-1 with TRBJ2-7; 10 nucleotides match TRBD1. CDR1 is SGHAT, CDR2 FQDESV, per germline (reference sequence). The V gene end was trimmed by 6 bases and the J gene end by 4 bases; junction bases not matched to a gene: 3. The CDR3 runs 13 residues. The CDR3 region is CASSRGQGYEQYF. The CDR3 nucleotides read TGTGCCAGCAGTAGGGGACAGGGGTACGAGCAGTACTTC.